This T cell receptor (beta chain) was obtained from a study of lymphopenia after photon versus proton radiotherapy. Overall study results and limits: After lymphocyte nadir, photon-treated repertoires showed oligoclonal expansion, especially CD8+ Temra.

The data were produced by immunoSEQ multiplex PCR, yet TCRdb's version contains in-frame clones alone and is incomplete. The data contain 25,000 to 30,000 clones, 80% to 85% of them seen just once; the ten biggest clones take up under 4.5%. Comment on this clone: Its cognate antigen is unknown.

This specimen was peripheral blood, taken from a patient treated with photon-based radiotherapy. This clonotype was obtained from a woman between 50 and 59 years old with pancreatic cancer.

The CDR3 DNA reads TGTGCCAGCAGCTCGAGCCCCGGAAATGAGCAGTTCTTC. This translates into CASSSSPGNEQFF. The chain recombines TRBV7-8 with TRBJ2-1; D is undetermined. The CDR3 has 13 amino acids. The germline V gene has CDR1 SGHVS and CDR2 FQNEAQ. The ends were cut back, 4 bases at V and 7 bases at J, with 11 bases in the middle.